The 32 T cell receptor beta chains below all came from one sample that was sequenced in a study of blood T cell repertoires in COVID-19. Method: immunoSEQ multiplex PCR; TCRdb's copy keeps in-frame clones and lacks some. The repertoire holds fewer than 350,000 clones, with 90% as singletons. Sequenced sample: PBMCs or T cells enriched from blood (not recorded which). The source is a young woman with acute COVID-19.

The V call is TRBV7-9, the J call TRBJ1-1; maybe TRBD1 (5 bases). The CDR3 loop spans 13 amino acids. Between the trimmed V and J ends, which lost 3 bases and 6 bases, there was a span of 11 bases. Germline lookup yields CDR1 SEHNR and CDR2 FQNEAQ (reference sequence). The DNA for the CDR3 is TGTGCCAGCAGCTTTATCAGGGAGGCTGAAGCTTTCTTT. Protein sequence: CASSFIREAEAFF.

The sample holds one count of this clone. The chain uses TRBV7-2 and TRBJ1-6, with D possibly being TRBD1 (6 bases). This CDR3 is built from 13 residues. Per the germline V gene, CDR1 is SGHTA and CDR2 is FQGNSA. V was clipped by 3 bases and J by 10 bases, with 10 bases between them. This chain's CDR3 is CASSFRGSSPLHF. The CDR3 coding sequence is TGTGCCAGCAGCTTCAGGGGCAGCTCACCCCTCCACTTT.

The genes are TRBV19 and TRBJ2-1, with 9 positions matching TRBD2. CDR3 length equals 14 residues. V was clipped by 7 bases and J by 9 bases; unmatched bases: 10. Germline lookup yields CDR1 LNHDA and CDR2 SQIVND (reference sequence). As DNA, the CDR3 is TGTGCCAGTAAACCCGCTAGCGGGAAGGGTGAGCAGTTCTTC. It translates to CASKPASGKGEQFF.

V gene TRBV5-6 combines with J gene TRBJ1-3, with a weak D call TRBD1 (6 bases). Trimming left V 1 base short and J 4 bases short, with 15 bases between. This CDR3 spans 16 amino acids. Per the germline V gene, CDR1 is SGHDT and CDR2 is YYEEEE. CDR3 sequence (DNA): TGTGCCAGCAGCTTGTTTGGCGGGGGCGAGGGAAACACCATATATTTT. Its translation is CASSLFGGGEGNTIYF. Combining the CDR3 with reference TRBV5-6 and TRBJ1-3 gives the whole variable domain DAGVTQSPTHLIKTRGQQVTLRCSPKSGHDTVSWYQQALGQGPQFIFQYYEEEERQRGNFPDRFSGHQFPNYSSELNVNALLLGDSALYLCASSLFGGGEGNTIYFGEGSWLTVV.

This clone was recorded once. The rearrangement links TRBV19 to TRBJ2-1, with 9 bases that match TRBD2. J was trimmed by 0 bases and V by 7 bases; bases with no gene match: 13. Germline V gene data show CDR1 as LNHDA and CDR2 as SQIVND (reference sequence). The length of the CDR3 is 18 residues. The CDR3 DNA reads TGTGCCAGTACCGGAAGACAGCTTAGCGGGAGCTCCTACAATGAGCAGTTCTTC. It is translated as CASTGRQLSGSSYNEQFF.

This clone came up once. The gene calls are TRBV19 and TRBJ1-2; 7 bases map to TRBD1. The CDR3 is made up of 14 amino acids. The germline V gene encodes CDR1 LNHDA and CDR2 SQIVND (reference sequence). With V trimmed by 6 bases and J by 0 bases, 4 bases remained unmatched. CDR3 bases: TGTGCCAGTAGCCCAGACAGGGCTAACTATGGCTACACCTTC. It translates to CASSPDRANYGYTF.

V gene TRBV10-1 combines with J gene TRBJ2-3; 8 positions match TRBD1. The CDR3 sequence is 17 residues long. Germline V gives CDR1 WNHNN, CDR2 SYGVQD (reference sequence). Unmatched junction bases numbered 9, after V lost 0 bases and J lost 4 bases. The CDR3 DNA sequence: TGCGCCAGCAGTGAGTCGTTCTTAGGACAGGGCCCAGATACGCAGTATTTT. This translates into CASSESFLGQGPDTQYF.

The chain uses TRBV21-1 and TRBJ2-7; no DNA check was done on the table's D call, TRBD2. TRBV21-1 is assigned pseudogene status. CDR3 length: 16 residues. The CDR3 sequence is CASSKVRGLIAYEQYF. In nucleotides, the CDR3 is TGTGCCAGCAGCAAAGTCCGGGGACTTATCGCCTACGAGCAGTACTTC.

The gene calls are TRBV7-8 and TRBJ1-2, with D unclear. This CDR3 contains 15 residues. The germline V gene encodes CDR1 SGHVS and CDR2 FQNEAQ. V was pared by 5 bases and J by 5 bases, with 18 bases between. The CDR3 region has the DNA TGTGCCAGCAGCGGACGAGGGAATGCGGGATATGGCTACACCTTC. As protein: CASSGRGNAGYGYTF.

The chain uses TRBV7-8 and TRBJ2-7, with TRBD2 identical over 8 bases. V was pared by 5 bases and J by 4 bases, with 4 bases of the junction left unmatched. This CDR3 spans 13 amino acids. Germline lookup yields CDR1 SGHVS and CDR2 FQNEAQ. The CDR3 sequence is CASSPGGGYEQYF. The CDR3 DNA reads TGTGCCAGCAGCCCCGGGGGGGGGTACGAGCAGTACTTC. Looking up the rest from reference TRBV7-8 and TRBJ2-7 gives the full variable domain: GAGVSQSPRYKVAKRGQDVALRCDPISGHVSLFWYQQALGQGPEFLTYFQNEAQLDKSGLPSDRFFAERPEGSVSTLKIQRTQQEDSAVYLCASSPGGGYEQYFGPGTRLTVT.

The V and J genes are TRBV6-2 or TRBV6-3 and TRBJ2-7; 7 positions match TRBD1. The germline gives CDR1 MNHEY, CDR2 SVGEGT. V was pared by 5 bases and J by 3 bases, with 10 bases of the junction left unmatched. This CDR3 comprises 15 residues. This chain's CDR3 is CASSATGTVSYEQYF. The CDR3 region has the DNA TGTGCCAGCAGTGCGACCGGGACAGTCAGCTACGAGCAGTACTTC.

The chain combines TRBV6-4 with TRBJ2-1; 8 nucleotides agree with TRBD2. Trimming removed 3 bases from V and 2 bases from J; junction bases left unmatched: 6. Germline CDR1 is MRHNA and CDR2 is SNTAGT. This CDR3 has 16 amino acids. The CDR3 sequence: CASSEEAGGPYNEQFF. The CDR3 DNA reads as TGTGCCAGCAGTGAAGAGGCGGGAGGCCCCTACAATGAGCAGTTCTTC.

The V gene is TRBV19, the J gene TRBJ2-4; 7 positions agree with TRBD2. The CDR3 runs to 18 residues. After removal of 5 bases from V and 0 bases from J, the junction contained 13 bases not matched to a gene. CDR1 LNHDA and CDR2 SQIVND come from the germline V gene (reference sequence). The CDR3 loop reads CASSSAGILLIAKNIQYF. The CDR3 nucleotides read TGTGCCAGTAGTTCAGCGGGAATTCTCCTAATAGCCAAAAACATTCAGTACTTC.

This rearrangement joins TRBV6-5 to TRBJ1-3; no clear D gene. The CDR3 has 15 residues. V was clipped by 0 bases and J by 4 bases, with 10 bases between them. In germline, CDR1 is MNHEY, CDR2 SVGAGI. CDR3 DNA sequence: TGTGCCAGCAGTTACTCGGTTAGCGGGGGAAACACCATATATTTT. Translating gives CASSYSVSGGNTIYF.

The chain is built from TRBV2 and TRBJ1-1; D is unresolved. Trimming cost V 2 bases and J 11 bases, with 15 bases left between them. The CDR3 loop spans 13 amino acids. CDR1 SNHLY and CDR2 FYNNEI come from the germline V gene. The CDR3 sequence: CASSENLVPRAFF. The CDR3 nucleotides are TGTGCCAGCAGTGAAAATTTAGTCCCCAGGGCTTTCTTT.

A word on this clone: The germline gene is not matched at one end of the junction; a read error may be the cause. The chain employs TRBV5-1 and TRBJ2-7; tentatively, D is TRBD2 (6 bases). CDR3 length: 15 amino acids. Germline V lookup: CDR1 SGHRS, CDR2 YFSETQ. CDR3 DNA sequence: TGCGCCAGCAGCTTGGGTAGCGGAAATATTTACGAACAGTACTTC. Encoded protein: CASSLGSGNIYEQYF.

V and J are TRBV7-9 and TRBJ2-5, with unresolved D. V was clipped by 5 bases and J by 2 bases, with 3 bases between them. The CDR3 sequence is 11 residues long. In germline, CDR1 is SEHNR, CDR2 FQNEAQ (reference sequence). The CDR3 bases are TGTGCCAGCAGCCAGCAAGAGACCCAGTACTTC. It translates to CASSQQETQYF.

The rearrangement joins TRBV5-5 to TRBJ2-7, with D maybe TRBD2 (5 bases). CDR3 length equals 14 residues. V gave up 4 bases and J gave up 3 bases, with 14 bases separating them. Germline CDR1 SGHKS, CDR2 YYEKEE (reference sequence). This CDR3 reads CASSPPGYGYEQYF. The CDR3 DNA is TGTGCCAGCAGCCCTCCGGGGTACGGCTACGAGCAGTACTTC.

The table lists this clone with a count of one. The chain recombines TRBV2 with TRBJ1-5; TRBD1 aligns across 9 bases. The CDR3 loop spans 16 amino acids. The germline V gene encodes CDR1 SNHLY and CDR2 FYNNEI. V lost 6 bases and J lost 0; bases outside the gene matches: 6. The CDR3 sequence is CASSATGGGSNQPQHF. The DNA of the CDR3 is TGTGCCAGCAGCGCGACAGGGGGTGGTAGCAATCAGCCCCAGCATTTT.

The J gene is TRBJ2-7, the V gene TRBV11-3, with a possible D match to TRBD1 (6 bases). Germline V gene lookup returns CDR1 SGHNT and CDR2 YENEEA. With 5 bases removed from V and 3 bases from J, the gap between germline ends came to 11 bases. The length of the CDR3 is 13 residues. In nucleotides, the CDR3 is TGTGCCAGCAGCCCGGGACACCTCTACGAGCAGTACTTC. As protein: CASSPGHLYEQYF.

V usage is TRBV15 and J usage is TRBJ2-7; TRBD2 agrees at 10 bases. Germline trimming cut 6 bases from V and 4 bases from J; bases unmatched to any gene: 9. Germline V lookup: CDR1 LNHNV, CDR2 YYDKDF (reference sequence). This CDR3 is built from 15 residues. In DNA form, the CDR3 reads TGTGCCACCAGTCCTACTAGCGGGAACGTGTACGAGCAGTACTTC. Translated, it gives CATSPTSGNVYEQYF.

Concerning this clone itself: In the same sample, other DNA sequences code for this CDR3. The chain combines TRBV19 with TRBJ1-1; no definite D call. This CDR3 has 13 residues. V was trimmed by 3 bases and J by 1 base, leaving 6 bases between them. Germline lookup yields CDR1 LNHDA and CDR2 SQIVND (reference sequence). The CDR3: CASSIGGNTEAFF. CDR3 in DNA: TGTGCCAGTAGTATCGGCGGGAACACTGAAGCTTTCTTT.

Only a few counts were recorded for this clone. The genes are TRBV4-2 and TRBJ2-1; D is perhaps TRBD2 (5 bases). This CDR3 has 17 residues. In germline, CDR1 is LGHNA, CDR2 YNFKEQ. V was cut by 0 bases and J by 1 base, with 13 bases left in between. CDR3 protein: CASSQDVALRSYNEQFF. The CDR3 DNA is TGTGCCAGCAGCCAAGATGTAGCGTTGAGGTCCTACAATGAGCAGTTCTTC.

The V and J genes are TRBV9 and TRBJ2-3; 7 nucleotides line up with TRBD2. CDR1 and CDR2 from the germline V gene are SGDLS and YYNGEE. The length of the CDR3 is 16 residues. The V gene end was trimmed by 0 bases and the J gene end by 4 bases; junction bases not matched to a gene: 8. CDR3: CASSVGGAGRADTQYF. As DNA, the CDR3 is TGTGCCAGCAGCGTAGGAGGAGCGGGAAGGGCAGATACGCAGTATTTT.

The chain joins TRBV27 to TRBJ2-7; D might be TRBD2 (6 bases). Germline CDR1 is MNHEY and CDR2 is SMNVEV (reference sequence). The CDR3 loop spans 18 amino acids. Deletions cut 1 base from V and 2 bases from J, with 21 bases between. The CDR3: CASSLLPGGLAKPYEQYF. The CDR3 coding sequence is TGTGCCAGCAGTTTATTACCGGGCGGGCTAGCGAAACCCTACGAGCAGTACTTC.

CDR3 sequence: CASSVGVRVNEKLFF. Here the CDR3 DNA reads TGTGCCAGCAGCGTAGGTGTCAGGGTTAATGAAAAACTGTTTTTT. V gene TRBV9 combines with J gene TRBJ1-4; tentatively, D is TRBD1 (5 bases). There are 15 residues in the CDR3. Per germline, CDR1 SGDLS and CDR2 YYNGEE. The V end lost 0 bases, the J end lost 4 bases, and 10 bases lay between the germline ends.

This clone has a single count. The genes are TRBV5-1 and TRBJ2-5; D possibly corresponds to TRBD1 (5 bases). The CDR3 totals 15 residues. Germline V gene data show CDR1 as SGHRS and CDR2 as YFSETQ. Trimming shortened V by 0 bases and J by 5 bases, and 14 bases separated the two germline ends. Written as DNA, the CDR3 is TGCGCCAGCAGCTTGGGACAGTACCCGAGGGAGACCCAGTACTTC. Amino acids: CASSLGQYPRETQYF.

As DNA, the CDR3 is TGTGCCAGTAGTATCAGCTCCTATAATTCACCCCTCCACTTT. Protein: CASSISSYNSPLHF. The V call is TRBV19, the J call TRBJ1-6, with D hard to call. The germline V and J ends were trimmed by 3 bases and 0 bases, with 3 bases remaining between them. The CDR3 spans 14 residues. CDR1 and CDR2 (germline): LNHDA, SQIVND (reference sequence).

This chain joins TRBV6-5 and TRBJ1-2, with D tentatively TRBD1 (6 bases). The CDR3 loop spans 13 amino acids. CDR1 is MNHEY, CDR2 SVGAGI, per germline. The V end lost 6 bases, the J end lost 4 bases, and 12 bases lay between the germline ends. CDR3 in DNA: TGTGCCAGCAGCAACAGGGTACCCTATGGCTACACCTTC. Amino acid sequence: CASSNRVPYGYTF.

As DNA, the CDR3 is TGCGCCAGCAGCTTCACAGGGGCAGGCAATGAGCAGTTCTTC. It yields the protein CASSFTGAGNEQFF. V and J are TRBV5-1 and TRBJ2-1; 7 nucleotides agree with TRBD1. Germline V gene lookup returns CDR1 SGHRS and CDR2 YFSETQ. Unmatched junction bases numbered 5, after V lost 2 bases and J lost 6 bases. This CDR3 is 14 amino acids long.

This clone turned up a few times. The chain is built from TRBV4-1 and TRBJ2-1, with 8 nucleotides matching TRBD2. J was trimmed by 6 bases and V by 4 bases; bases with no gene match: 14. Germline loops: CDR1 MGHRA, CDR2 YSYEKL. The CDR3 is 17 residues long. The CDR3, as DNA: TGCGCCAGCAGCCGAGCCGGACTAGCTGTTCTGGGCAATGAGCAGTTCTTC. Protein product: CASSRAGLAVLGNEQFF.

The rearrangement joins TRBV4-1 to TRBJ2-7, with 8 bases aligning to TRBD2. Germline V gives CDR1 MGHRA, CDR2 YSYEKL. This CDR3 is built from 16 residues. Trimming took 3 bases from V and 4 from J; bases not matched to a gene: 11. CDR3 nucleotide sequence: TGCGCCAGCAGCCATGGGGACGGGGGGGGATCTTACGAGCAGTACTTC. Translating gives CASSHGDGGGSYEQYF.